This T cell receptor (beta chain) appears in the sequencing data of a study of cytomegalovirus exposure and HLA in healthy donors. The germline CDR1 and CDR2 sequences are MNHEY and SVGAGI. V was trimmed by 6 bases and J by 4 bases, leaving 9 bases between them. The CDR3 extends over 12 amino acids. Primers included in the PCR were 60 Vbeta and 13 Jbeta primers. Produced via immunoSEQ multiplex PCR; TCRdb's table is partial and in-frame only. The sample lists about 170,000 clones, almost 75% occurring once. This rearrangement joins TRBV6-5 to TRBJ1-1, with D possibly TRBD1 on 5 matching bases. The clonotype was recovered from a woman younger than 35 in good health and CMV-seropositive. The material sequenced was PBMCs. CDR3 nucleotide sequence: TGTGCCAGCAGCACCGGGGGCACTGAAGCTTTCTTT. It translates to CASSTGGTEAFF.